This T cell receptor (beta chain) comes out of a study of T cells in Graves' hyperthyroidism and ophthalmopathy. Germline V gene sequence: CDR1 MGHRA, CDR2 YSYEKL. The CDR3 has 15 residues. V lost 2 bases, J lost 2 bases, and 12 bases lay in between. Amplification of TCR beta CDR3 regions used RNA as the template. The TCR CDR3 first-round RT-PCR relied on the HTBI primer set. TCRdb reanalysed the multiplex PCR reads using MiXCR and keeps one entry per CDR3 protein. The table has under 750,000 distinct CDR3 sequences, roughly 20% seen once. Each diagnosis drew on symptoms, thyroxine, TRAb, thyroid ultrasound and orbital computed tomography findings.

The material sequenced was blood. The chain uses TRBV4-1 and TRBJ1-2, with D possibly matching TRBD1 (6 bases). The clonotype was recovered from a woman between 45 and 60 years old with Graves' hyperthyroidism that later progressed to Graves' ophthalmopathy. DNA for the CDR3: TGCGCCAGCAGCCAAAACAGGGACGCGAACTATGGCTACACCTTC. Translation gives CASSQNRDANYGYTF.